Below, 9 T cell receptor beta chains from the same sample are listed, as sequenced in a study of T-cell reconstitution after alpha-beta-depleted transplantation in children. Unique molecular identifiers were used to barcode this TCRbeta library. TCRdb recomputed calls from the PCR reads with MiXCR, one row per CDR3 protein. The top ten hold about a third of the sample, which has a few hundred thousand distinct CDR3 sequences, over 25% seen once. The sequencing here drew on PBMCs, taken before TCRalphabeta/CD19-depleted stem cell transplant. The receptors originated from a boy under two years old with Wiskott-Aldrich syndrome, due to receive a stem cell transplant.

This clonotype was counted only a few times. V usage is TRBV3-1 and J usage is TRBJ2-7; D gene uncertain. CDR3 length equals 13 residues. CDR1 LGHDT and CDR2 YNNKEL come from the germline V gene (reference sequence). Deletions cut 0 bases from V and 7 bases from J, with 10 bases between. The CDR3 DNA sequence: TGTGCCAGCAGCCAAGACGGGTCCCGGGAGCAGTACTTC. It is translated as CASSQDGSREQYF.

This clonotype was seen only a few times. V is TRBV6-1 and J is TRBJ1-1; possibly TRBD1 for D (5 bases). Germline CDR1 is MNHNS and CDR2 is SASEGT. V shed 6 bases and J shed 2 bases, with 19 bases lying between them. CDR3 length equals 16 residues. The CDR3, as DNA: TGTGCCAGCAGGCCTAGTACAGGACTCTTAAACACTGAAGCTTTCTTT. Its translation is CASRPSTGLLNTEAFF.

This clonotype was recorded a few times. CDR3 in amino acids: CAISERQGDSPLHF. The CDR3 region has the DNA TGTGCCATCAGTGAAAGGCAGGGAGATTCACCCCTCCACTTT. The V gene is TRBV10-3, the J gene TRBJ1-6; perhaps TRBD1 as D (5 bases). Trimming took 3 bases from V and 8 from J, leaving 11 bases between them. CDR3 size: 14 residues. Per germline, CDR1 ENHRY and CDR2 SYGVKD.

The rearrangement uses TRBV6-2 or TRBV6-3 and TRBJ2-7; 8 nucleotides match TRBD2. J lost 7 bases, V lost 5 bases, and 28 bases had no gene match. The CDR3 extends over 20 amino acids. Germline CDR1 and CDR2: MNHEY and SVGEGT. Here the CDR3 reads CASSPRGGGRVKGASWEQYF. The CDR3 DNA is TGTGCCAGCAGTCCTCGGGGGGGCGGAAGGGTAAAGGGAGCTAGTTGGGAGCAGTACTTC.

This clonotype was found a few times. This chain links TRBV7-8 with TRBJ2-7; 12 bases agree with TRBD2. V was pared by 8 bases and J by 1 base, with 6 bases of the junction left unmatched. This CDR3 contains 15 residues. Per germline, CDR1 SGHVS and CDR2 FQNEAQ. The CDR3 loop is CASALAGGPSYEQYF. The CDR3 bases are TGTGCCAGCGCCCTAGCGGGAGGGCCTTCCTACGAGCAGTACTTC. The variable domain in full, completed from reference TRBV7-8 and TRBJ2-7, reads GAGVSQSPRYKVAKRGQDVALRCDPISGHVSLFWYQQALGQGPEFLTYFQNEAQLDKSGLPSDRFFAERPEGSVSTLKIQRTQQEDSAVYLCASALAGGPSYEQYFGPGTRLTVT.

This CDR3 reads CASSPWTESTDTQYF. CDR3 bases: TGTGCCAGCAGTCCCTGGACCGAGAGCACAGATACGCAGTATTTT. This chain joins TRBV6-1 and TRBJ2-3, with D hard to call. Trimming cost V 5 bases and J 0 bases, with 12 bases left between them. Germline V gene lookup returns CDR1 MNHNS and CDR2 SASEGT. This CDR3 contains 15 residues.

The chain combines TRBV11-3 with TRBJ1-1; TRBD1 matches 8 bases. Trimming took 8 bases from V and 5 from J; bases not matched to a gene: 4. Looked up from germline, CDR1 is SGHNT and CDR2 is YENEEA. CDR3 length equals 12 residues. CDR3 amino acids: CASGNRGTEAFF. CDR3 in DNA: TGTGCCAGCGGGAACAGGGGGACTGAAGCTTTCTTT.

This clonotype was counted many times. The chain uses TRBV10-2 and TRBJ2-3; D is possibly TRBD1 (6 bases). V was clipped by 7 bases and J by 3 bases, with 17 bases between them. The CDR3 contains 15 residues. Germline V lookup: CDR1 WSHSY, CDR2 SAAADI. CDR3 protein: CASNPRGRETDTQYF. The CDR3, as DNA: TGCGCCAGCAACCCCAGGGGACGGGAAACAGATACGCAGTATTTT.

This clonotype was seen a handful of times. This chain connects TRBV28 to TRBJ2-7; D unresolved. Per germline, CDR1 MDHEN and CDR2 SYDVKM. The CDR3 length is 16 residues. Trimming left V 1 base short and J 0 bases short, with 13 bases between. CDR3 residues: CASSLLSAVYSYEQYF. In nucleotides, the CDR3 is TGTGCCAGCAGTTTATTAAGTGCGGTCTACTCCTACGAGCAGTACTTC.